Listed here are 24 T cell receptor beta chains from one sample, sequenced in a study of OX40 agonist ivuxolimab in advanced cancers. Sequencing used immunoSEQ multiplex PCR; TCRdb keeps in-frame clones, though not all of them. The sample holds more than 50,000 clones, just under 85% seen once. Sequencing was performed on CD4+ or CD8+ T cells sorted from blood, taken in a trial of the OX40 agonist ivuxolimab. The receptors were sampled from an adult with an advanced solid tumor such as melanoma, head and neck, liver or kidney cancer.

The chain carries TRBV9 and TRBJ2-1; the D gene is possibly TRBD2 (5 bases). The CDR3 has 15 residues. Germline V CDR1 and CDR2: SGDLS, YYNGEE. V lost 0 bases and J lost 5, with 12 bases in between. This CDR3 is CASSVEGSGNNEQFF. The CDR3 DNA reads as TGTGCCAGCAGCGTAGAAGGGAGCGGAAACAATGAGCAGTTCTTC.

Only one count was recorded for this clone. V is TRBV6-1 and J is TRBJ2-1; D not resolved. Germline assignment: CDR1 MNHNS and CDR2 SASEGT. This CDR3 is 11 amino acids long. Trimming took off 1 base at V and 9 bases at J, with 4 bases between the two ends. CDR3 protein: CASSEGPEQFF. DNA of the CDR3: TGTGCCAGCAGTGAAGGGCCTGAGCAGTTCTTC.

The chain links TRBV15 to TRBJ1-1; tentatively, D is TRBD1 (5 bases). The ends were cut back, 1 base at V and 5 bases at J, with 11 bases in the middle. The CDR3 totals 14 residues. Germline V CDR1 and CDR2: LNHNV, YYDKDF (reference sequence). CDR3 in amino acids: CATSRGQGETEAFF. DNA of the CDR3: TGTGCCACCAGCAGAGGGCAGGGAGAGACTGAAGCTTTCTTT.

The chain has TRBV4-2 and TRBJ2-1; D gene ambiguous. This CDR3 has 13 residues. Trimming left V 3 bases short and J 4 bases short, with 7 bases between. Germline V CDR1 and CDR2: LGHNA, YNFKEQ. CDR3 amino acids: CASSQSKYNEQFF. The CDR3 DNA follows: TGTGCCAGCAGCCAGAGTAAATACAATGAGCAGTTCTTC.

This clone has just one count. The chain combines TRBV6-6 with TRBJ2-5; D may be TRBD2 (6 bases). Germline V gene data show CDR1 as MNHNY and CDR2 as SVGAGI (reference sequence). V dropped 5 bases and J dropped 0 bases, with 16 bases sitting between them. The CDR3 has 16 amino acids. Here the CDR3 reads CASSPRIKRDQETQYF. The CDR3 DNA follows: TGTGCCAGCAGTCCCCGAATTAAGCGGGACCAAGAGACCCAGTACTTC.

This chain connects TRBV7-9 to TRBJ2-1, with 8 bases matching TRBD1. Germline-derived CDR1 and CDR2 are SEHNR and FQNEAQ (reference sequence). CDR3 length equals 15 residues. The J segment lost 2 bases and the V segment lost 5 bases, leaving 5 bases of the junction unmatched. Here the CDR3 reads CASSPGQGTYNEQFF. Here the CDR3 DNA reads TGTGCCAGCAGCCCCGGACAGGGTACCTACAATGAGCAGTTCTTC.

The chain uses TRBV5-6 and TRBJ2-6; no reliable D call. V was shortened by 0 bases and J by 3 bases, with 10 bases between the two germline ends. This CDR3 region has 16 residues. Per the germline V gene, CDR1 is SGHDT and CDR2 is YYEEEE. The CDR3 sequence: CASSLGARNGANVLTF. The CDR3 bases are TGTGCCAGCAGCTTGGGGGCTCGGAATGGGGCCAACGTCCTGACTTTC. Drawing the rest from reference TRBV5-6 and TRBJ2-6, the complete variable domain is DAGVTQSPTHLIKTRGQQVTLRCSPKSGHDTVSWYQQALGQGPQFIFQYYEEEERQRGNFPDRFSGHQFPNYSSELNVNALLLGDSALYLCASSLGARNGANVLTFGAGSRLTVL.

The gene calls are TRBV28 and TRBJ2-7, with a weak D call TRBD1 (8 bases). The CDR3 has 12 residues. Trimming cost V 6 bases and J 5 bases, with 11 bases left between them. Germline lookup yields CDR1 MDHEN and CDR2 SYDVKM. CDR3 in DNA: TGTGCCAGCAGAACAGGGGGGGACGAGCAGTACTTC. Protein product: CASRTGGDEQYF.

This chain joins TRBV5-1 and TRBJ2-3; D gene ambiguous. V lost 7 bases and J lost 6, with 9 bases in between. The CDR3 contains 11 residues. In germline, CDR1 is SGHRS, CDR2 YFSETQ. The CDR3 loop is CASRSADTQYF. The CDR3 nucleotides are TGCGCCAGCCGATCTGCCGATACGCAGTATTTT.

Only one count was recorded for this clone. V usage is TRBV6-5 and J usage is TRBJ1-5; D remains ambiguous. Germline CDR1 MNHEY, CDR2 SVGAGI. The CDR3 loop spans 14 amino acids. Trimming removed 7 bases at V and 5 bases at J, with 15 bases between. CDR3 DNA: TGTGCCAGCAAACACCGACAAGATTATCAGCCCCAGCATTTT. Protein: CASKHRQDYQPQHF.

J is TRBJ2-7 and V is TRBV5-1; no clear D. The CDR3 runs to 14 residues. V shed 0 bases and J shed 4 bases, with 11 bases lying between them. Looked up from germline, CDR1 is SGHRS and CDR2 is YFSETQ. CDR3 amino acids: CASSLVETGYEQYF. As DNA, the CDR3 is TGCGCCAGCAGCTTGGTAGAGACTGGTTACGAGCAGTACTTC.

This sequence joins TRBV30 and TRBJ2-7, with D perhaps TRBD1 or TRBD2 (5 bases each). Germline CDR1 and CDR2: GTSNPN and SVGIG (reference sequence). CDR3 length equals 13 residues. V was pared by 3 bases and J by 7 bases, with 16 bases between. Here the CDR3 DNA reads TGTGCCTGGAGGGCCAAGGGACCTCGGGAGCAGTACTTC. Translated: CAWRAKGPREQYF.

The CDR3 DNA reads as TGTGCCACCCGACAGATCTCCTACGAGCAGTACTTC. Translating gives CATRQISYEQYF. This rearrangement joins TRBV28 to TRBJ2-7; weak D call: TRBD1 (5 bases). V was cut by 10 bases and J by 0 bases, with 10 bases left in between. CDR3 length equals 12 residues. Germline loops: CDR1 MDHEN, CDR2 SYDVKM.

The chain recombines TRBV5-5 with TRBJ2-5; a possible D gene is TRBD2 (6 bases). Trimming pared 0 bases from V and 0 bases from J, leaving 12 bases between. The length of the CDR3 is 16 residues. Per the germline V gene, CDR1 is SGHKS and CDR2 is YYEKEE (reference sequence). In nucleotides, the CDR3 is TGTGCCAGCAGCTTGGAGTCGTGGGAGGACCAAGAGACCCAGTACTTC. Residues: CASSLESWEDQETQYF.

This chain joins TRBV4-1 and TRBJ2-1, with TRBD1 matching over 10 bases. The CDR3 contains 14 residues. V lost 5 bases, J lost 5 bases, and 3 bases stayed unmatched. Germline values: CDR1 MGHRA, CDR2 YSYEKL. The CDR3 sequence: CASSAGTGDNEQFF. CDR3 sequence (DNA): TGCGCCAGCAGCGCCGGGACAGGGGACAATGAGCAGTTCTTC.

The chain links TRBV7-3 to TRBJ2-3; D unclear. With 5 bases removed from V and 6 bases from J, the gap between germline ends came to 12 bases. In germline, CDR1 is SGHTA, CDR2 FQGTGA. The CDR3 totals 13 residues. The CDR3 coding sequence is TGTGCCAGCAGCGCAAGGCCTCGCGATACGCAGTATTTT. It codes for CASSARPRDTQYF.

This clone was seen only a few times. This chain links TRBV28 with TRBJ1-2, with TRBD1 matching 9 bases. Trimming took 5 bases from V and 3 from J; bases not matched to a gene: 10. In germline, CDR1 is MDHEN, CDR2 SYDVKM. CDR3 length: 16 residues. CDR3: CASSLSGQGWDYGYTF. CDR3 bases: TGTGCCAGCAGTCTCAGCGGACAGGGGTGGGACTATGGCTACACCTTC.

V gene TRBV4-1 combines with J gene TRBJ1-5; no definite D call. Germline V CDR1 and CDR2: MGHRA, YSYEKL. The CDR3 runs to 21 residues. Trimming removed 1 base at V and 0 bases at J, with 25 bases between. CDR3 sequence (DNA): TGCGCCAGCAGCCAAGGCTATAATCCGGCACGGCGTGCTTATAGCAATCAGCCCCAGCATTTT. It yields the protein CASSQGYNPARRAYSNQPQHF.

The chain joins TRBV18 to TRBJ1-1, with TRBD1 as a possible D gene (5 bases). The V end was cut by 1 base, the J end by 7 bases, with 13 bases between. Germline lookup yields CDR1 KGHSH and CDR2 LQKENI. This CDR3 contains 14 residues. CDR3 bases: TGTGCCAGCTCACCACAAGGGGAAATTGATGAAGCTTTCTTT. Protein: CASSPQGEIDEAFF. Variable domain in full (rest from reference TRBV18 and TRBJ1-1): NAGVMQNPRHLVRRRGQEARLRCSPMKGHSHVYWYRQLPEEGLKFMVYLQKENIIDESGMPKERFSAEFPKEGPSILRIQQVVRGDSAAYFCASSPQGEIDEAFFGQGTRLTVV.

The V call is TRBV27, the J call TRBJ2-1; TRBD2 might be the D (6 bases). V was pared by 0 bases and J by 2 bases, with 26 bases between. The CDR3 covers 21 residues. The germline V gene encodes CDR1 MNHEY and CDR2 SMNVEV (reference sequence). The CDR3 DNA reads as TGTGCCAGCAGTTTATCGATAGGTAGCGGCCCACGTGGTGGACCCTACAATGAGCAGTTCTTC. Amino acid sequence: CASSLSIGSGPRGGPYNEQFF.

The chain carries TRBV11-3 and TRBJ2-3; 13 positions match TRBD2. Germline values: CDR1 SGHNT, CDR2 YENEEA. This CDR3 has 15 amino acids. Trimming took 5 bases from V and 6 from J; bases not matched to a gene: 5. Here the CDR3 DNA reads TGTGCCAGCAGCGGAGGGACTAGCGGGATTGATACGCAGTATTTT. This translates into CASSGGTSGIDTQYF.

Here the CDR3 DNA reads TGTGCCAGCAGGCTAGCCGGATACAATGAGCAGTTCTTC. It codes for CASRLAGYNEQFF. This rearrangement joins TRBV6-5 to TRBJ2-1; D possibly corresponds to TRBD2 (5 bases). CDR1 is MNHEY and CDR2 is SVGAGI in the germline V gene. The CDR3 spans 13 residues. V was trimmed by 6 bases and J by 4 bases, leaving 10 bases between them.

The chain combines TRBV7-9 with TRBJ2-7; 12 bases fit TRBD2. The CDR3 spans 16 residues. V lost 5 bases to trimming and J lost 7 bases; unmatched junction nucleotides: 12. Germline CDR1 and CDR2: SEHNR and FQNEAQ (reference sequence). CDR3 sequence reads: CASSPTSGRTTWEQYF. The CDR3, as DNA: TGTGCCAGCAGCCCCACTAGCGGGAGGACCACTTGGGAGCAGTACTTC. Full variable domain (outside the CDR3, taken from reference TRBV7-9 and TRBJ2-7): DTGVSQNPRHKITKRGQNVTFRCDPISEHNRLYWYRQTLGQGPEFLTYFQNEAQLEKSRLLSDRFSAERPKGSFSTLEIQRTEQGDSAMYLCASSPTSGRTTWEQYFGPGTRLTVT.

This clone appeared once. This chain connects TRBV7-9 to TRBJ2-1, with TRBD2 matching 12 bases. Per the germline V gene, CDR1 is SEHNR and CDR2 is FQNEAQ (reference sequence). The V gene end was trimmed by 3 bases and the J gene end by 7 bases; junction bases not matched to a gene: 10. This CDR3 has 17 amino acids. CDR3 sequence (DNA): TGTGCCAGCAGCTTGGAGAGGTCTGGACTAGCGGGAAATGAGCAGTTCTTC. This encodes CASSLERSGLAGNEQFF.